These T cell receptor beta chains were read from a single sample in a study of lymphopenia after photon versus proton radiotherapy. Produced via immunoSEQ multiplex PCR; TCRdb's table is partial and in-frame only. The table lists approximately 160,000 clones, about 85% of them singletons. The sequences come from peripheral blood, collected from a patient treated with photon-based radiotherapy. The receptors were sampled from a man aged 45-65 years with gastric cancer. Each CDR3 is given without its conserved first and last residue. The D gene is left open where the match is weak.

>12|.|TRBV19|TRBJ1-5
ASSRQRGNQPQH
>11|.|TRBV9|TRBJ1-1
ASSVESNTEAF
>11|.|TRBV18|TRBJ2-7
ASSVTGSYEQY
>11|TRBD1|TRBV19|TRBJ1-1
ASSPDRATEAF
>12|.|TRBV5-4|TRBJ2-2
ASSFPGRPGELF
>14|.|TRBV5-4|TRBJ2-5
ASSLDAAIHQETQY
>15|TRBD2|TRBV7-7|TRBJ2-5
ASSPGGLAGVRGTQY
>9|.|TRBV2|TRBJ2-5
ASRGLETQY
>13|.|TRBV7-2|TRBJ2-7
ASSPASTEPYEQY
>11|TRBD1|TRBV15|TRBJ1-4
ATSGQGGEKLF
>14|.|TRBV5-1|TRBJ1-2
ASGDGSSKSNYGYT
>13|.|TRBV7-9|TRBJ1-5
ASSLDDRQYQPQH
>12|.|TRBV28|TRBJ2-7
ASSLAEKTYEQY
>14|.|TRBV6-6|TRBJ2-7
ASSYSGGDTSYEQY
>11|.|TRBV30|TRBJ1-2
AWNKRLLGGYT
>12|.|TRBV4-1|TRBJ2-5
ASSPQELEETQY
>12|.|TRBV25-1|TRBJ1-5
ASSESYWNQPQH
>13|TRBD1|TRBV2|TRBJ1-1
ASSERDRGATEAF
>12|.|TRBV4-1|TRBJ1-1
ASRRGSGDTEAF
>13|TRBD2|TRBV30|TRBJ2-1
AWSVRLAGGNEQF
>12|TRBD1|TRBV28|TRBJ1-2
ASSVIRGNAGYT
>13|.|TRBV6-4|TRBJ1-1
ASNPARQGETEAF
>13|TRBD2|TRBV9|TRBJ2-3
ASSVGAGGTDTQY
>12|.|TRBV4-1|TRBJ2-7
ASSQVTSFDEQY
>14|.|TRBV5-1|TRBJ2-1
ASSSPGLSSYNEQF
>12|.|TRBV18|TRBJ1-1
ASSPRGLNTEAF